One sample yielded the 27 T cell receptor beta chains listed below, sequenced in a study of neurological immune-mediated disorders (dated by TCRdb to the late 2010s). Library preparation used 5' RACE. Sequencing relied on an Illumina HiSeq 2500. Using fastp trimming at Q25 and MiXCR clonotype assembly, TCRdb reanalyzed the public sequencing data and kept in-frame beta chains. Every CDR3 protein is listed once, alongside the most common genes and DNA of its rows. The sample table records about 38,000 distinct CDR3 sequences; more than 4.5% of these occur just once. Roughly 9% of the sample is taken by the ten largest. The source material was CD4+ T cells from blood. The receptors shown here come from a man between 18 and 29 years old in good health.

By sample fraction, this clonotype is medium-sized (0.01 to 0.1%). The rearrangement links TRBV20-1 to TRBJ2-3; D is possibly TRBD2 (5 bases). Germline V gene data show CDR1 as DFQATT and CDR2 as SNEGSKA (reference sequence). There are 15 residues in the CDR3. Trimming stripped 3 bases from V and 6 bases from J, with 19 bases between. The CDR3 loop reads CSASLTKHPPDTQYF. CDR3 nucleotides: TGCAGTGCTAGTCTGACTAAGCACCCCCCCGATACGCAGTATTTT.

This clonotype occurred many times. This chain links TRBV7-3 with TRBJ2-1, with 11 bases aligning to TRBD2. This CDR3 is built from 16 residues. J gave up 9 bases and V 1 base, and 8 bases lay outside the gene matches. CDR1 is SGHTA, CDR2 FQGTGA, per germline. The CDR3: CASSLNPGLAGGEQFF. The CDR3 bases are TGTGCCAGCAGCTTAAACCCGGGGCTAGCGGGGGGTGAGCAGTTCTTC. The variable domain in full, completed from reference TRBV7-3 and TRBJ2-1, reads GAGVSQTPSNKVTEKGKYVELRCDPISGHTALYWYRQSLGQGPEFLIYFQGTGAADDSGLPNDRFFAVRPEGSVSTLKIQRTERGDSAVYLCASSLNPGLAGGEQFFGPGTRLTVL.

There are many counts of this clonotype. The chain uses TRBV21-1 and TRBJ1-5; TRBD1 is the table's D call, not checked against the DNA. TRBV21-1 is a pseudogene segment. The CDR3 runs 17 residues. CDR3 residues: CASSPRTVPLGNQPQHF. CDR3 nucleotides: TGTGCCAGCAGCCCGCGGACAGTTCCATTAGGGAATCAGCCCCAGCATTTT.

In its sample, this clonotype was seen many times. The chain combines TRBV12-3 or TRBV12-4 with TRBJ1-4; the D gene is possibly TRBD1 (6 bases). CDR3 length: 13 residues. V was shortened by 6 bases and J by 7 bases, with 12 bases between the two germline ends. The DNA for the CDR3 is TGTGCCAGCAGAGGGGGGGATGGTGAAAAACTGTTTTTT. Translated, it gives CASRGGDGEKLFF.

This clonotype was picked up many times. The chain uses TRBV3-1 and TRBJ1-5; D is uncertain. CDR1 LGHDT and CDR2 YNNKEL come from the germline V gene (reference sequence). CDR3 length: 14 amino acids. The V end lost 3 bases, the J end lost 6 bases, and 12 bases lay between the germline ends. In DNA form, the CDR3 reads TGTGCCAGCAGCCAGGGCAACAGTGCTCAGCCCCAGCATTTT. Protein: CASSQGNSAQPQHF. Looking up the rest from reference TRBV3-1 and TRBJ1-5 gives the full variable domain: DTAVSQTPKYLVTQMGNDKSIKCEQNLGHDTMYWYKQDSKKFLKIMFSYNNKELIINETVPNRFSPKSPDKAHLNLHINSLELGDSAVYFCASSQGNSAQPQHFGDGTRLSIL.

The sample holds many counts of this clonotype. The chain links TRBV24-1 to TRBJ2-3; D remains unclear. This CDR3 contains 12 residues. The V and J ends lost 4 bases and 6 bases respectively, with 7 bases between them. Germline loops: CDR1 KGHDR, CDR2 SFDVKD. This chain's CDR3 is CATSDQRDTQYF. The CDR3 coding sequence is TGTGCCACCAGTGACCAACGGGATACGCAGTATTTT.

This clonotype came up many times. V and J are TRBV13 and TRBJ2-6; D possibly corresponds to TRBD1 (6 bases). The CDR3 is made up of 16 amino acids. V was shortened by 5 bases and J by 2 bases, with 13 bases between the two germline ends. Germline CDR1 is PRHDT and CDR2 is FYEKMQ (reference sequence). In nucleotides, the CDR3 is TGTGCCAGCAGCAAACAGGGTACTGCTGGGGCCAACGTCCTGACTTTC. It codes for CASSKQGTAGANVLTF.

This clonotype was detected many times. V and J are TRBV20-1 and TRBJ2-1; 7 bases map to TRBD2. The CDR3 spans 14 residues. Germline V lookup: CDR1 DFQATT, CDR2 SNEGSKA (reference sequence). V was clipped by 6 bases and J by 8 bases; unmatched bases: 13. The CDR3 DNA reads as TGCAGTGCCTATCCGGGACTACCATTGGATGAGCAGTTCTTC. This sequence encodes CSAYPGLPLDEQFF.

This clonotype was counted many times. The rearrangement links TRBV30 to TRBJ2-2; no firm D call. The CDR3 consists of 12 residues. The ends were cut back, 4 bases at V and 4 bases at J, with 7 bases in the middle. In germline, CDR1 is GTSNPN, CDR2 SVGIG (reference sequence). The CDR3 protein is CAWTWSTGELFF. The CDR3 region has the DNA TGTGCCTGGACATGGAGCACCGGGGAGCTGTTTTTT.

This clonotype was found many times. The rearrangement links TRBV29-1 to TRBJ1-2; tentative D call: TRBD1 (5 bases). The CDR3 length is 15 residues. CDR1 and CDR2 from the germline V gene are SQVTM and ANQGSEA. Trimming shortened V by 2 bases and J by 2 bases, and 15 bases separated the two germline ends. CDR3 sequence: CSVEPRGAGNYGYTF. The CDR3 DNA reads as TGCAGCGTTGAACCGCGCGGGGCGGGCAACTATGGCTACACCTTC.

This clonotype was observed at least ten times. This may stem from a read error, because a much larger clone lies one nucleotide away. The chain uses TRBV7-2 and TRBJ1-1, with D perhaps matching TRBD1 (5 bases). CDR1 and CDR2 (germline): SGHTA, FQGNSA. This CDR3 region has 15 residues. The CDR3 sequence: CANSFIPPGGTEAFF. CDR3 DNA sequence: TGTGCCAACAGCTTTATTCCTCCGGGGGGGACTGAAGCTTTCTTT.

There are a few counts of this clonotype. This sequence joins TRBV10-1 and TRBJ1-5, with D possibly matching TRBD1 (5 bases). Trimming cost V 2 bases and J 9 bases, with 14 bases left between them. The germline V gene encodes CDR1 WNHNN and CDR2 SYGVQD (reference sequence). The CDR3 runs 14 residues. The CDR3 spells CASSEAGTAAPQHF. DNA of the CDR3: TGCGCCAGCAGTGAGGCAGGGACCGCGGCGCCCCAGCATTTT.

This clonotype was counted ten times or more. The CDR3 loop is CASSVLPTGSFLSGANVLTF. The CDR3 region has the DNA TGCGCCAGCAGTGTTCTCCCCACAGGGTCCTTTCTATCTGGGGCCAACGTCCTGACTTTC. J is TRBJ2-6 and V is TRBV5-1, with TRBD1 as a possible D gene (6 bases). The V end was cut by 5 bases, the J end by 1 base, with 25 bases between. The CDR3 has 20 amino acids. Germline CDR1 reads SGHRS; CDR2 reads YFSETQ. The full variable domain, rest sourced from reference TRBV5-1 and TRBJ2-6, is KAGVTQTPRYLIKTRGQQVTLSCSPISGHRSVSWYQQTPGQGLQFLFEYFSETQRNKGNFPGRFSGRQFSNSRSEMNVSTLELGDSALYLCASSVLPTGSFLSGANVLTFGAGSRLTVL.

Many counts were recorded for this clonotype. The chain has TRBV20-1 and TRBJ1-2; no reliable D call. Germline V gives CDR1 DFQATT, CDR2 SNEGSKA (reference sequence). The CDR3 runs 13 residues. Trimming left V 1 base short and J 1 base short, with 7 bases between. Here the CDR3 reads CSARGADNYGYTF. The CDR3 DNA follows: TGCAGTGCTAGAGGGGCGGATAACTATGGCTACACCTTC.

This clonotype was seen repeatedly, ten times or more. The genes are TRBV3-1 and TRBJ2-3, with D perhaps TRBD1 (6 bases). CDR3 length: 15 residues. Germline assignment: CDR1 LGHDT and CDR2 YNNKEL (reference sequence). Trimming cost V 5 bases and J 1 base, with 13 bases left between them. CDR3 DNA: TGTGCCAGCAGCGGCCTCGACAGGCGCACAGATACGCAGTATTTT. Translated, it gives CASSGLDRRTDTQYF.

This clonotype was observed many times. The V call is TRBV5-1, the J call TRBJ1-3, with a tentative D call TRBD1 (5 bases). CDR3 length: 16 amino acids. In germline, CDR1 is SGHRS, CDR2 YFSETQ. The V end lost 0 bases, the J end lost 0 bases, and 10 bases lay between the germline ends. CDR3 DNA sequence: TGCGCCAGCAGCTTGGTGCCAGGGAACTCTGGAAACACCATATATTTT. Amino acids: CASSLVPGNSGNTIYF.

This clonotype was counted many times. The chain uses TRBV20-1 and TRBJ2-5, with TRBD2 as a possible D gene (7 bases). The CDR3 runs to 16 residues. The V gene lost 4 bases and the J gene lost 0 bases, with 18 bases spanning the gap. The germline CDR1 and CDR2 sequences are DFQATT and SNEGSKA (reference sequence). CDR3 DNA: TGCAGTGCTATCCCTAGTGGCGGGGGCTACCAAGAGACCCAGTACTTC. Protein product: CSAIPSGGGYQETQYF.

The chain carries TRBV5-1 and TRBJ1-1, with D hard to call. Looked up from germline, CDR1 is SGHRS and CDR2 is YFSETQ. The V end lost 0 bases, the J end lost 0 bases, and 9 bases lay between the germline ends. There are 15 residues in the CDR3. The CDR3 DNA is TGCGCCAGCAGCTTGGAATTGTTTTTGAACACTGAAGCTTTCTTT. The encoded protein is CASSLELFLNTEAFF.

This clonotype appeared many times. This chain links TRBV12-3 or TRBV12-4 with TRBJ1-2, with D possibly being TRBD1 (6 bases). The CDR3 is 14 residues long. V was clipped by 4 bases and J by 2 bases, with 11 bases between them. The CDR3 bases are TGTGCCAGCAGTTCACAGGGCGGAAACTATGGCTACACCTTC. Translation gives CASSSQGGNYGYTF.

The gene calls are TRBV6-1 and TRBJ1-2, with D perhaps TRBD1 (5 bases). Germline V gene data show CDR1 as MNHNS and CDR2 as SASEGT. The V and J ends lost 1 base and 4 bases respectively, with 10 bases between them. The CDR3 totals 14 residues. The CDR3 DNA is TGTGCCAGCAGTGAAGGCGACAGACCCTATGGCTACACCTTC. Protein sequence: CASSEGDRPYGYTF.

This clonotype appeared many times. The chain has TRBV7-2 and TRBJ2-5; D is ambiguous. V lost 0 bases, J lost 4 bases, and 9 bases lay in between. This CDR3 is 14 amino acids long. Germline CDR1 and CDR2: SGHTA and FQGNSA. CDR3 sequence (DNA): TGTGCCAGCAGCTTAGCTCCTACCCCAGAGACCCAGTACTTC. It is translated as CASSLAPTPETQYF.

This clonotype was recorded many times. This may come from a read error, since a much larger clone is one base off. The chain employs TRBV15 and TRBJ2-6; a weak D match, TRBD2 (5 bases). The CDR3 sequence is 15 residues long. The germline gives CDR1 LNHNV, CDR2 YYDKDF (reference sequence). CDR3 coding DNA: TGTGTCACCAGCAGAGAGGGTAATGGGGCCAACGTCCTGACTTTC. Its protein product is CVTSREGNGANVLTF.

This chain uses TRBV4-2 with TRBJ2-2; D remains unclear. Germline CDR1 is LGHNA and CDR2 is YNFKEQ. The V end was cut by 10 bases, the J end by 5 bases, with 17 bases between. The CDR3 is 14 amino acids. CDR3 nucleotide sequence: TGTGCCAACAGTCAAGATCGGCAGACCGGGGAGCTGTTTTTT. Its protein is CANSQDRQTGELFF.

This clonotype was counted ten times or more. The CDR3 region is CASSHGQGNYGYTF. Written as DNA, the CDR3 is TGCGCCAGCAGCCATGGACAGGGGAACTATGGCTACACCTTC. The J gene is TRBJ1-2, the V gene TRBV5-1, with TRBD1 matching 9 bases. The CDR3 extends over 14 amino acids. The germline V gene encodes CDR1 SGHRS and CDR2 YFSETQ. J was trimmed by 2 bases and V by 4 bases; bases with no gene match: 3.

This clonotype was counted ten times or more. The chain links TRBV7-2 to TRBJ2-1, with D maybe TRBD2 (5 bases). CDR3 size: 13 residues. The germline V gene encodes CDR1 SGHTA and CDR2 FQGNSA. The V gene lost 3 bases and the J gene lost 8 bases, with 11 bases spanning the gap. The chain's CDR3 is CASSFAGVDEQFF. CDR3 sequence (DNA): TGTGCCAGCAGCTTCGCCGGGGTGGATGAGCAGTTCTTC. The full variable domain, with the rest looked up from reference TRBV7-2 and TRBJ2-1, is GAGVSQSPSNKVTEKGKDVELRCDPISGHTALYWYRQSLGQGLEFLIYFQGNSAPDKSGLPSDRFSAERTGGSVSTLTIQRTQQEDSAVYLCASSFAGVDEQFFGPGTRLTVL.

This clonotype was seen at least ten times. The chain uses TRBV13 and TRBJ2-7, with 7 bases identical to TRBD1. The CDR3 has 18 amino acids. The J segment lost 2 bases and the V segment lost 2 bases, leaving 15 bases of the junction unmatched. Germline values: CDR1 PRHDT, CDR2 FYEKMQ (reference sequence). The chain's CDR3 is CASSLFMVTGTETYEQYF. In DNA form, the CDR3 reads TGTGCCAGCAGCTTATTCATGGTAACCGGGACAGAGACCTACGAGCAGTACTTC.

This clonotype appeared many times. This chain's CDR3 is CASSNPGQGSNEQFF. DNA for the CDR3: TGCGCCAGCAGCAACCCGGGACAGGGCTCTAATGAGCAGTTCTTC. J is TRBJ2-1 and V is TRBV5-1; 9 bases line up with TRBD1. The CDR3 loop spans 15 amino acids. With V trimmed by 4 bases and J by 7 bases, 9 bases remained unmatched. Looked up from germline, CDR1 is SGHRS and CDR2 is YFSETQ.